Listed here are 4 T cell receptor beta chains from one sample, sequenced in a study of blood T cell repertoires in COVID-19. Here immunoSEQ multiplex PCR was the method, and the copy in TCRdb shows in-frame clones only, minus some. The data contain some 97,000 clones, about 85% of them singletons. Sequenced: peripheral blood. The source is a human donor in a cohort sampled during active COVID-19.

The rearrangement uses TRBV5-4 and TRBJ1-5; D perhaps matches TRBD1 (5 bases). The V gene's germline CDR1 is SGHNT and CDR2 YYREEE (reference sequence). Trimming stripped 4 bases from V and 0 bases from J, with 14 bases between. This CDR3 contains 16 residues. CDR3 region: CASSRGGTGSNQPQHF. Written as DNA, the CDR3 is TGTGCCAGCAGCCGGGGGGGGACCGGTAGCAATCAGCCCCAGCATTTT.

V and J are TRBV5-6 and TRBJ2-7, with TRBD1 as a possible D gene (6 bases). Per germline, CDR1 SGHDT and CDR2 YYEEEE. Trimming removed 4 bases from V and 5 bases from J, with 16 bases in between. The CDR3 loop spans 14 amino acids. Written as DNA, the CDR3 is TGTGCCAGCAGCCGAGGACAGCACGGCAACGAGCAGTACTTC. Protein sequence: CASSRGQHGNEQYF.

The CDR3 DNA sequence: TGCGCCAGCAGAGTGGGACTAGCGGAGGGGGATAAGGAGTTCTTC. Translated: CASRVGLAEGDKEFF. V usage is TRBV10-2 and J usage is TRBJ2-1, with 11 positions matching TRBD2. The CDR3 covers 15 residues. The V gene end was trimmed by 6 bases and the J gene end by 14 bases; junction bases not matched to a gene: 15. CDR1 and CDR2 (germline): WSHSY, SAAADI.

The count of this clone is one. The rearrangement links TRBV11-3 to TRBJ2-3, with 9 bases identical to TRBD2. Germline CDR1 SGHNT, CDR2 YENEEA. V was pared by 2 bases and J by 4 bases, with 4 bases of the junction left unmatched. The CDR3 totals 15 residues. The CDR3 DNA follows: TGTGCCAGCAGCTTACGAGGCGGGGGGGCAGATACGCAGTATTTT. Translated, it gives CASSLRGGGADTQYF.